A single sample gave rise to the 24 T cell receptor beta chains below, sequenced in a study of spatial heterogeneity in lung cancer. Specified time point: sample taken at primary tumor resection. Sequencing of whole RNA from tumor, nontumor lung or frozen PBMC involved no sorting. TCRdb itself ran the 5' RACE reads through MiXCR, one entry per CDR3 protein. This sample carries 26,000 or so distinct CDR3 sequences, roughly 13% of them seen once, and the ten largest clones take roughly 25%. The sequenced sample was PBMCs, obtained at surgery. The receptor source for this set is a female donor with early-stage non-small cell lung cancer.

Ten or more counts support this clonotype. The V gene is TRBV9, the J gene TRBJ2-1, with a weak D call TRBD1 (5 bases). V lost 3 bases and J 0 bases, leaving 16 bases between the germline ends. The CDR3 is made up of 17 amino acids. The germline V gene encodes CDR1 SGDLS and CDR2 YYNGEE. The DNA for the CDR3 is TGTGCCAGCAGCGGGGAACAGGACGTCAGCTCCTACAATGAGCAGTTCTTC. This sequence encodes CASSGEQDVSSYNEQFF. Full variable domain (rest looked up from reference TRBV9 and TRBJ2-1): DSGVTQTPKHLITATGQRVTLRCSPRSGDLSVYWYQQSLDQGLQFLIQYYNGEERAKGNILERFSAQQFPDLHSELNLSSLELGDSALYFCASSGEQDVSSYNEQFFGPGTRLTVL.

This clonotype was seen ten or more times. The rearrangement links TRBV7-2 to TRBJ2-1; a weak D match, TRBD2 (7 bases). Trimming cost V 1 base and J 3 bases, with 13 bases left between them. This CDR3 contains 16 residues. The V gene's germline CDR1 is SGHTA and CDR2 FQGNSA. This CDR3 is CASSLDREGYYNEQFF. For the CDR3, the DNA is TGTGCCAGCAGCTTAGACAGGGAGGGATACTACAATGAGCAGTTCTTC.

This clonotype was picked up many times. The gene calls are TRBV7-9 and TRBJ2-1, with D hard to call. This CDR3 is 15 amino acids long. The germline gives CDR1 SEHNR, CDR2 FQNEAQ (reference sequence). V lost 0 bases to trimming and J lost 7 bases, with 13 bases between them. The CDR3 DNA follows: TGTGCCAGCAGCTTAGCGCGATTTACGGATAATGAGCAGTTCTTC. Translated: CASSLARFTDNEQFF.

This clonotype appeared many times. The V gene is TRBV20-1, the J gene TRBJ2-1; 9 nucleotides align to TRBD2. V lost 3 bases and J lost 4; bases outside the gene matches: 13. Per germline, CDR1 DFQATT and CDR2 SNEGSKA (reference sequence). This CDR3 has 17 amino acids. CDR3 in DNA: TGCAGTGCTAGGATCCGTCCCCGACTAGCGGTATACAATGAGCAGTTCTTC. It specifies CSARIRPRLAVYNEQFF.

This clonotype was counted a few times. J is TRBJ2-3 and V is TRBV19, with TRBD1 identical over 9 bases. Losses at the gene ends were 5 bases for V and 1 base for J; bases not matched to a gene: 4. Germline-derived CDR1 and CDR2 are LNHDA and SQIVND (reference sequence). CDR3 length: 15 amino acids. CDR3 bases: TGTGCCAGTAGTCCGACAGGGGGTCGCACAGATACGCAGTATTTT. Translated, it gives CASSPTGGRTDTQYF.

This clonotype was observed a few times. The genes are TRBV28 and TRBJ2-5; 8 nucleotides line up with TRBD1. CDR1 and CDR2 (germline): MDHEN, SYDVKM. With V trimmed by 4 bases and J by 0 bases, 7 bases remained unmatched. CDR3 size: 16 residues. CDR3 sequence reads: CASSSLGTGHQETQYF. In nucleotides, the CDR3 is TGTGCCAGCAGTTCCCTCGGGACAGGACACCAAGAGACCCAGTACTTC.

The chain recombines TRBV5-1 with TRBJ2-1, with 11 positions matching TRBD1. Per germline, CDR1 SGHRS and CDR2 YFSETQ. The CDR3 spans 16 residues. Trimming removed 3 bases from V and 7 bases from J; junction bases left unmatched: 9. The CDR3 loop is CASSSSFRDRGNEQFF. The CDR3 DNA sequence: TGCGCCAGCAGCTCCAGCTTCCGGGACAGGGGGAATGAGCAGTTCTTC.

Written as DNA, the CDR3 is TGTGCCAGCAGCTCGCTACAGGGTAGCGGGACCAAAAACATTCAGTACTTC. Its translation is CASSSLQGSGTKNIQYF. The J gene is TRBJ2-4, the V gene TRBV5-6, with 8 bases fitting TRBD2. V shed 3 bases, J shed 2 bases, and the junction held 10 bases outside the gene matches. The CDR3 runs 17 residues. Germline values: CDR1 SGHDT, CDR2 YYEEEE.

V is TRBV28 and J is TRBJ1-3, with a tentative D call TRBD1 (6 bases). V lost 3 bases and J lost 8, with 8 bases in between. The CDR3 extends over 12 amino acids. Germline V CDR1 and CDR2: MDHEN, SYDVKM. The CDR3 DNA is TGTGCCAGCAGTTTTCGGGGGCACACCATATATTTT. Its translation: CASSFRGHTIYF.

The chain links TRBV20-1 to TRBJ2-7, with D perhaps matching TRBD2 (5 bases). Germline V gene data show CDR1 as DFQATT and CDR2 as SNEGSKA (reference sequence). The germline V and J ends were trimmed by 2 bases and 3 bases, with 11 bases remaining between them. The CDR3 is 13 amino acids. The DNA of the CDR3 is TGCAGTGCTAGACCCCGGACTCGCTACGAGCAGTACGTC. Translation gives CSARPRTRYEQYV.

This clonotype was seen many times. This chain uses TRBV7-8 with TRBJ2-3; 8 bases map to TRBD2. The CDR3 has 14 amino acids. Germline trimming cut 8 bases from V and 1 base from J; bases unmatched to any gene: 5. Germline CDR1 and CDR2: SGHVS and FQNEAQ. Written as DNA, the CDR3 is TGTGCCAGCGCCAGCGGGGGCGGCACAGATACGCAGTATTTT. Its translation is CASASGGGTDTQYF.

The chain combines TRBV20-1 with TRBJ2-7; 8 nucleotides agree with TRBD1. V lost 4 bases and J lost 3; bases outside the gene matches: 8. Germline V lookup: CDR1 DFQATT, CDR2 SNEGSKA (reference sequence). The CDR3 has 14 residues. The CDR3 here is CSAKSGQGVYEQYF. The CDR3 DNA follows: TGCAGTGCTAAGAGCGGACAGGGTGTCTACGAGCAGTACTTC.

This clonotype was counted ten times or more. The chain uses TRBV7-8 and TRBJ1-2; 7 nucleotides line up with TRBD1. Germline lookup yields CDR1 SGHVS and CDR2 FQNEAQ. The CDR3 runs 13 residues. J gave up 4 bases and V 4 bases, and 3 bases lay outside the gene matches. CDR3 amino acids: CASSSDRSYGYTF. In DNA form, the CDR3 reads TGTGCCAGCAGCTCGGACAGGTCCTATGGCTACACCTTC. The full variable domain, with the rest looked up from reference TRBV7-8 and TRBJ1-2, is GAGVSQSPRYKVAKRGQDVALRCDPISGHVSLFWYQQALGQGPEFLTYFQNEAQLDKSGLPSDRFFAERPEGSVSTLKIQRTQQEDSAVYLCASSSDRSYGYTFGSGTRLTVV.

This clonotype was recorded at least ten times. This chain uses TRBV24-1 with TRBJ1-2; unclear D gene. CDR1 is KGHDR, CDR2 SFDVKD, per germline. This CDR3 has 14 amino acids. V lost 6 bases and J lost 8, with 18 bases in between. In DNA, the CDR3 is TGTGCCACCAGTCCGGGATCTCCAACGCGGGGCTACACCTTC. Its translation is CATSPGSPTRGYTF.

In this sample, this clonotype turned up many times. V and J are TRBV11-2 and TRBJ2-1; no clear D. Germline V gene data show CDR1 as SGHAT and CDR2 as FQNNGV. This CDR3 spans 13 amino acids. V gave up 5 bases and J gave up 6 bases, with 11 bases separating them. CDR3 residues: CASSPFGINEQFF. The CDR3 coding sequence is TGTGCCAGCAGCCCTTTCGGAATCAATGAGCAGTTCTTC. Full variable domain (rest looked up from reference TRBV11-2 and TRBJ2-1): EAGVAQSPRYKIIEKRQSVAFWCNPISGHATLYWYQQILGQGPKLLIQFQNNGVVDDSQLPKDRFSAERLKGVDSTLKIQPAKLEDSAVYLCASSPFGINEQFFGPGTRLTVL.

CDR3 DNA: TGTGCCAGCAGCTCTAGGGTAAACTATGGCTACACCTTC. It translates to CASSSRVNYGYTF. This chain links TRBV3-1 with TRBJ1-2; D unclear. The CDR3 runs to 13 residues. Germline V gene lookup returns CDR1 LGHDT and CDR2 YNNKEL (reference sequence). The V end lost 5 bases, the J end lost 2 bases, and 9 bases lay between the germline ends.

Ten or more counts support this clonotype. The V call is TRBV14, the J call TRBJ1-3; D gene unclear. The germline V gene has CDR1 SGHDN and CDR2 FVKESK. V dropped 0 bases and J dropped 0 bases, with 3 bases sitting between them. This CDR3 region has 14 residues. The CDR3 region is CASSQDNSGNTIYF. CDR3 nucleotide sequence: TGTGCCAGCAGCCAAGATAACTCTGGAAACACCATATATTTT.

The rearrangement links TRBV12-3 or TRBV12-4 to TRBJ2-1; 10 nucleotides agree with TRBD2. The CDR3 is made up of 16 amino acids. Trimming removed 5 bases from V and 9 bases from J; junction bases left unmatched: 13. CDR3 nucleotide sequence: TGTGCCAGCAGTGCGCCCGGGCTAGCGGGAGCGGGTGAGCAGTTCTTC. Its translation is CASSAPGLAGAGEQFF.

There are many counts of this clonotype. The J gene is TRBJ2-2, the V gene TRBV20-1; the D gene is possibly TRBD2 (5 bases). This CDR3 spans 15 amino acids. Germline lookup yields CDR1 DFQATT and CDR2 SNEGSKA (reference sequence). V gave up 5 bases and J gave up 2 bases, with 15 bases separating them. This CDR3 is CSAPGETSNTGELFF. The CDR3 DNA follows: TGCAGTGCTCCTGGGGAGACTTCAAACACCGGGGAGCTGTTTTTT.

This clonotype was seen repeatedly, ten times or more. The chain employs TRBV5-1 and TRBJ2-1; perhaps TRBD1 as D (5 bases). Between the trimmed V and J ends, which lost 4 bases and 3 bases, there was a span of 11 bases. Germline CDR1 is SGHRS and CDR2 is YFSETQ. The CDR3 loop spans 14 amino acids. The CDR3 sequence is CASSPTVNYNEQFF. In nucleotides, the CDR3 is TGCGCCAGCAGCCCGACAGTAAACTACAATGAGCAGTTCTTC. Complete variable domain (other parts from reference TRBV5-1 and TRBJ2-1): KAGVTQTPRYLIKTRGQQVTLSCSPISGHRSVSWYQQTPGQGLQFLFEYFSETQRNKGNFPGRFSGRQFSNSRSEMNVSTLELGDSALYLCASSPTVNYNEQFFGPGTRLTVL.

This chain connects TRBV5-5 to TRBJ2-7; D is possibly TRBD2 (6 bases). V was clipped by 0 bases and J by 2 bases, with 15 bases between them. The length of the CDR3 is 16 residues. Germline lookup yields CDR1 SGHKS and CDR2 YYEKEE (reference sequence). The CDR3 region is CASSLAGTPKAYEQYF. DNA for the CDR3: TGTGCCAGCAGCTTGGCCGGGACTCCAAAGGCCTACGAGCAGTACTTC.

In this sample, this clonotype turned up many times. V and J are TRBV20-1 and TRBJ1-5; D is ambiguous. The germline V gene encodes CDR1 DFQATT and CDR2 SNEGSKA (reference sequence). The CDR3 contains 13 residues. V was cut by 2 bases and J by 1 base, with 6 bases left in between. The CDR3 sequence is CSARRDSNQPQHF. CDR3 nucleotides: TGCAGTGCTAGACGAGACAGCAATCAGCCCCAGCATTTT.

This clonotype has at least ten counts. The V and J genes are TRBV4-3 and TRBJ1-1, with 9 positions matching TRBD1. Trimming took 1 base from V and 11 from J; bases not matched to a gene: 17. Germline CDR1 reads LGHNA; CDR2 reads YSLEER. CDR3 length: 17 amino acids. The CDR3 here is CASSQVLIVTGGSEAFF. DNA for the CDR3: TGCGCCAGCAGCCAAGTGCTAATCGTGACAGGGGGGAGTGAGGCTTTCTTT.

This clonotype was found a few times. The V gene is TRBV9, the J gene TRBJ2-3; possible D gene TRBD1, 5 bases. V was pared by 4 bases and J by 3 bases, with 18 bases between. The CDR3 has 16 amino acids. Per germline, CDR1 SGDLS and CDR2 YYNGEE. CDR3 amino acids: CASSPPRVAGTDTQYF. The CDR3, as DNA: TGTGCCAGCAGCCCCCCTCGGGTAGCAGGGACAGATACGCAGTATTTT.